The present T cell receptor beta chain was sequenced within a study of memory CD4+ T cells and cytomegalovirus serostatus. The sort gate was single viable CD3+CD4+CD8-CD45RO+ cells for memory CD4+ T cells. Total CD4+ T cells were enriched by CD4 positive selection. Sequencing was performed with immunoSEQ multiplex PCR; in TCRdb, only in-frame clones are kept and a portion is missing. Altogether about 54,000 clones are present, over 65% being singletons, with the ten largest covering approximately 2.6%. CDR3 length: 16 amino acids. Germline CDR1 and CDR2: SGHDT and YYEEEE. The trim removed 4 bases at V and 4 bases at J, leaving 10 bases unmatched.

This chain links TRBV5-6 with TRBJ2-3; 9 nucleotides agree with TRBD1. Sequenced sample: memory CD4+ T cells from blood. The clonotype was recovered from an adult in good health and CMV-seropositive. DNA for the CDR3: TGTGCCAGCAGCCCGGGACAGGGACTAAAGCCAGATACGCAGTATTTT. The encoded protein is CASSPGQGLKPDTQYF.